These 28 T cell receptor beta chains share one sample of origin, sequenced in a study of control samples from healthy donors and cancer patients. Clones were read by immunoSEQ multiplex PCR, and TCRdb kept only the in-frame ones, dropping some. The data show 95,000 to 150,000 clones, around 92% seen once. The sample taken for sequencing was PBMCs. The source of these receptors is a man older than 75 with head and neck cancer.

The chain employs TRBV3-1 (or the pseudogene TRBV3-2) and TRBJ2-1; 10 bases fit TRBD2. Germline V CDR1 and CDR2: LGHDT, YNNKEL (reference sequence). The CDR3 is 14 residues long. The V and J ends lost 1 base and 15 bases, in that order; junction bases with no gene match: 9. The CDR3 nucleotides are TGTGCCAGCAGCCAAGCCCCAGCGGGGGGGACTTCGTTCTTC. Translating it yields CASSQAPAGGTSFF.

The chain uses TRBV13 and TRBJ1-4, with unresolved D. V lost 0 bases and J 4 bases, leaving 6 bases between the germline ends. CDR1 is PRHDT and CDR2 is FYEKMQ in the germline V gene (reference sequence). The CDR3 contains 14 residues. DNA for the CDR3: TGTGCCAGCAGCTTAGGCCAGCTTAATGAAAAACTGTTTTTT. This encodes CASSLGQLNEKLFF. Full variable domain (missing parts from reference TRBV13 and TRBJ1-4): AAGVIQSPRHLIKEKRETATLKCYPIPRHDTVYWYQQGPGQDPQFLISFYEKMQSDKGSIPDRFSAQQFSDYHSELNMSSLELGDSALYFCASSLGQLNEKLFFGSGTQLSVL.

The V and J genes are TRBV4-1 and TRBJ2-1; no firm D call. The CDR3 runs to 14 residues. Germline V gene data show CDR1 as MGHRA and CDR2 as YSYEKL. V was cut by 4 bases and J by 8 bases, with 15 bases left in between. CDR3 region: CASSLGLVLDEQFF. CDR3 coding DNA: TGCGCCAGCAGCCTAGGGCTAGTACTGGATGAGCAGTTCTTC.

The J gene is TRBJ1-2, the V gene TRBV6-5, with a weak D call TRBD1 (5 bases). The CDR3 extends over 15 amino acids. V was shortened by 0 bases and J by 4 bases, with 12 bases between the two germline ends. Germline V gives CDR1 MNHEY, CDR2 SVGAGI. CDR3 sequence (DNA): TGTGCCAGCAGTTACTCAGGAGGGGAACCCTATGGCTACACCTTC. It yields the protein CASSYSGGEPYGYTF.

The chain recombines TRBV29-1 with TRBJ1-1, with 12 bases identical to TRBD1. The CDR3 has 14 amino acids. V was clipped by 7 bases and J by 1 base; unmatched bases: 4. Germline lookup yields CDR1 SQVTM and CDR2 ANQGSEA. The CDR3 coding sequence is TGCAGCGGGGGACAGGGGGCTACGAACACTGAAGCTTTCTTT. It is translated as CSGGQGATNTEAFF.

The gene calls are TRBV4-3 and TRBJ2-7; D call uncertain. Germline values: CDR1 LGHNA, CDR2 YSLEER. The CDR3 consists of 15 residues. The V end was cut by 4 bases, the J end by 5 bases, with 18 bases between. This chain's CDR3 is CASSPSVTRVNEQYF. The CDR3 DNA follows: TGCGCCAGCAGCCCTTCCGTGACCCGGGTAAACGAGCAGTACTTC.

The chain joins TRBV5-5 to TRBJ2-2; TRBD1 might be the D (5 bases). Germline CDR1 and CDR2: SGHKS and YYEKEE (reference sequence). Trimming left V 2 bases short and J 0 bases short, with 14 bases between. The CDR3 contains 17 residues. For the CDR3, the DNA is TGTGCCAGCAGCTTTACGACAGTCCGTACGAACACCGGGGAGCTGTTTTTT. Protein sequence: CASSFTTVRTNTGELFF.

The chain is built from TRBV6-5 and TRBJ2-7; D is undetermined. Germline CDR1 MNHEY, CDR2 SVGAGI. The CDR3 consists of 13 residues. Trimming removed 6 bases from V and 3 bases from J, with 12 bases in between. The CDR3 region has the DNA TGTGCCAGCAGGCCCGGATTCGACTACGAGCAGTACTTC. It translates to CASRPGFDYEQYF.

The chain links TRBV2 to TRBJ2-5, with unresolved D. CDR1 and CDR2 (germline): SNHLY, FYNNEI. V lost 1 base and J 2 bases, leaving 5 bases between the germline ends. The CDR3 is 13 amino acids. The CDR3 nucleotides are TGTGCCAGCAGTGAAGACGGACAAGAGACCCAGTACTTC. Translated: CASSEDGQETQYF. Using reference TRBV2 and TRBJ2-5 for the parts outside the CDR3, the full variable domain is EPEVTQTPSHQVTQMGQEVILRCVPISNHLYFYWYRQILGQKVEFLVSFYNNEISEKSEIFDDQFSVERPDGSNFTLKIRSTKLEDSAMYFCASSEDGQETQYFGPGTRLLVL.

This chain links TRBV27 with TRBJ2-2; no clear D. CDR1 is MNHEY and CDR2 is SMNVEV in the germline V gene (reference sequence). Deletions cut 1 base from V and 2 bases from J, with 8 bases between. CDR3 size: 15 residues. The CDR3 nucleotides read TGTGCCAGCAGTTTATTAGCAGTTAACACCGGGGAGCTGTTTTTT. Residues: CASSLLAVNTGELFF.

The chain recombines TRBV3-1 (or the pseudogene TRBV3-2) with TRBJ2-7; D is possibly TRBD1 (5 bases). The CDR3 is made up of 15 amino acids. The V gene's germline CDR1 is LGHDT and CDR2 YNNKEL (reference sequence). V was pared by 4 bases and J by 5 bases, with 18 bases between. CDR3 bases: TGTGCCAGCAGCCCTCGATCAAGACAGTTCAACGAGCAGTACTTC. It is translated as CASSPRSRQFNEQYF.

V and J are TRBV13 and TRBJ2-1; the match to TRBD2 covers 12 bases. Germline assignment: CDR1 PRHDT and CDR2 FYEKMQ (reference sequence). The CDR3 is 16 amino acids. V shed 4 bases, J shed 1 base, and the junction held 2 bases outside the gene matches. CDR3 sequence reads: CASSSGTSGSYNEQFF. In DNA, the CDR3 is TGTGCCAGCAGCTCCGGGACTAGCGGGTCCTACAATGAGCAGTTCTTC.

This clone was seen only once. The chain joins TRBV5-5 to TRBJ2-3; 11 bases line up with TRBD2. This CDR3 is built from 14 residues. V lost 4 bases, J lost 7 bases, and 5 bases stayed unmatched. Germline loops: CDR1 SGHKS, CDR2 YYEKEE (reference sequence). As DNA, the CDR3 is TGTGCCAGCAGCCTTAGCGGGGGGGCCTATACGCAGTATTTT. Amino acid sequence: CASSLSGGAYTQYF.

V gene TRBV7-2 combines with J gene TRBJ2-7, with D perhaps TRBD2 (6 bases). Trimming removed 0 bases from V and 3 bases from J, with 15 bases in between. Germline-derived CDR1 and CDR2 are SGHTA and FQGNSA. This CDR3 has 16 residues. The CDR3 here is CASSLALGSGGYEQYF. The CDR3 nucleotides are TGTGCCAGCAGCTTAGCCCTTGGTAGCGGAGGCTACGAGCAGTACTTC.

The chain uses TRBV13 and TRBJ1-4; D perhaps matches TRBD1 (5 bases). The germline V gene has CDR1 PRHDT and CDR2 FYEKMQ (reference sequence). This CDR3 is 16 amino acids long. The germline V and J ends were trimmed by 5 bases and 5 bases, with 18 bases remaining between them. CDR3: CASSRRGVGANEKLFF. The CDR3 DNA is TGTGCCAGCAGCCGAAGGGGAGTCGGAGCCAATGAAAAACTGTTTTTT.

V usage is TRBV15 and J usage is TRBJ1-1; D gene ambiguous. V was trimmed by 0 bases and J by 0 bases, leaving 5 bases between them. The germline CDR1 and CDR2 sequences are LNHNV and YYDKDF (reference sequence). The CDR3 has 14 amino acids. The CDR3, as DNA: TGTGCCACCAGCAGAGAGAGGATGAACACTGAAGCTTTCTTT. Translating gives CATSRERMNTEAFF.

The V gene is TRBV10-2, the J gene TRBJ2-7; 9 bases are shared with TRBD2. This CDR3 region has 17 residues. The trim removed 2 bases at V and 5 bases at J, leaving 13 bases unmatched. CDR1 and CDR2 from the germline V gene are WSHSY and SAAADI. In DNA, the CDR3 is TGCGCCAGCAGTGAGATGTCGTTGGGACTAGCTAGGCACGAGCAGTACTTC. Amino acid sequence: CASSEMSLGLARHEQYF.

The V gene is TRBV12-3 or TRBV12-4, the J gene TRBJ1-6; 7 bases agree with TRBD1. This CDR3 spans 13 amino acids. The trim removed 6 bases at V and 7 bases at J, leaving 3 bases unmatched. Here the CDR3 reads CASRPGQNSPLHF. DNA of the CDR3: TGTGCCAGCAGACCGGGACAGAATTCACCCCTCCACTTT.

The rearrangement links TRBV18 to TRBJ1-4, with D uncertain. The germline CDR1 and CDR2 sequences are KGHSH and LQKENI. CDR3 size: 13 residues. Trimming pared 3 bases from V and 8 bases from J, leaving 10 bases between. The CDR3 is CASSPLPLEKLFF. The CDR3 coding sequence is TGTGCCAGCTCACCGCTCCCTTTAGAAAAACTGTTTTTT.

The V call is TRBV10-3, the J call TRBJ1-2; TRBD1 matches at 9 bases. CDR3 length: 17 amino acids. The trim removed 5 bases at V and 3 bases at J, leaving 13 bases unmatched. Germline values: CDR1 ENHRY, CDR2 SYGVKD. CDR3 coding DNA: TGTGCCATCAGTCCGGGACAGGGCGAAAAGCTGGACTATGGCTACACCTTC. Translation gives CAISPGQGEKLDYGYTF.

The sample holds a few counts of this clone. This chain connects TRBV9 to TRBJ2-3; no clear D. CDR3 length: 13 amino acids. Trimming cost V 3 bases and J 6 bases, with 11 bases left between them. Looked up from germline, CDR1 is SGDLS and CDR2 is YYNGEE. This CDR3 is CASSAGPHDTQYF. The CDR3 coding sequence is TGTGCCAGCAGCGCCGGACCCCACGATACGCAGTATTTT.

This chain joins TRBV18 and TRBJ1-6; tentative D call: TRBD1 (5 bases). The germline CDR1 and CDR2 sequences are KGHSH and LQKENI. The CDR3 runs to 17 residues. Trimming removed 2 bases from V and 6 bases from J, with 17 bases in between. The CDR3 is CASSPEALGTANSPLHF. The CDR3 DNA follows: TGTGCCAGCTCACCAGAGGCTCTTGGGACTGCTAATTCACCCCTCCACTTT.

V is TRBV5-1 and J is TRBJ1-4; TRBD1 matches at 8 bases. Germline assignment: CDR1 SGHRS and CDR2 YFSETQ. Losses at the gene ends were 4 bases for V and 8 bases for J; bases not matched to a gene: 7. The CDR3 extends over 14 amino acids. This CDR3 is CASSPTGVIEKLFF. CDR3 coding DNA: TGCGCCAGCAGCCCGACAGGGGTCATAGAAAAACTGTTTTTT.

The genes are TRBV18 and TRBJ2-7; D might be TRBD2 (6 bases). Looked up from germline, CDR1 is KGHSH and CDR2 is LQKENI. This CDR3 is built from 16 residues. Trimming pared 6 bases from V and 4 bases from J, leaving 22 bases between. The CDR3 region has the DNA TGTGCCAGCTCTCCTTCCTCTAGCGTCAGCCGATACGAGCAGTACTTC. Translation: CASSPSSSVSRYEQYF.

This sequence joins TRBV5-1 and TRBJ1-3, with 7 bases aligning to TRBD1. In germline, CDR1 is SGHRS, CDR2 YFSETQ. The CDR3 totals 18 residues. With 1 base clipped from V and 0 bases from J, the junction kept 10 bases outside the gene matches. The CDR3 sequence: CASSLRDSNPSSGNTIYF. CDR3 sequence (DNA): TGCGCCAGCAGCTTGAGGGACAGCAATCCCAGCTCTGGAAACACCATATATTTT.

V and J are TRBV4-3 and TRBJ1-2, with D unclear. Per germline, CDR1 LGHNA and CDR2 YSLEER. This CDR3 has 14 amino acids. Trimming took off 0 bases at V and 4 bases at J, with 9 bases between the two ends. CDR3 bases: TGCGCCAGCAGCCAAGAGTCAGGTCCCTATGGCTACACCTTC. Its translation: CASSQESGPYGYTF.

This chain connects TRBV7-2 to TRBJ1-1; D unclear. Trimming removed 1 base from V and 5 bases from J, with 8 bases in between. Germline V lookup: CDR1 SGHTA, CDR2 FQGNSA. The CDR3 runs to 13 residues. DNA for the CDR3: TGTGCCAGCAGCTTAGGGGGTGGAACTGAAGCTTTCTTT. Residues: CASSLGGGTEAFF. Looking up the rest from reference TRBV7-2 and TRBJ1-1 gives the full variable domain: GAGVSQSPSNKVTEKGKDVELRCDPISGHTALYWYRQSLGQGLEFLIYFQGNSAPDKSGLPSDRFSAERTGGSVSTLTIQRTQQEDSAVYLCASSLGGGTEAFFGQGTRLTVV.

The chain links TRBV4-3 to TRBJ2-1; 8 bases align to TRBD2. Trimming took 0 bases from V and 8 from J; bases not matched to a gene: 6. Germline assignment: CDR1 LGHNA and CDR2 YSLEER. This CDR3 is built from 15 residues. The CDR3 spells CASSQDFSGTDEQFF. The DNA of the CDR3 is TGCGCCAGCAGCCAAGATTTTAGCGGGACGGATGAGCAGTTCTTC.